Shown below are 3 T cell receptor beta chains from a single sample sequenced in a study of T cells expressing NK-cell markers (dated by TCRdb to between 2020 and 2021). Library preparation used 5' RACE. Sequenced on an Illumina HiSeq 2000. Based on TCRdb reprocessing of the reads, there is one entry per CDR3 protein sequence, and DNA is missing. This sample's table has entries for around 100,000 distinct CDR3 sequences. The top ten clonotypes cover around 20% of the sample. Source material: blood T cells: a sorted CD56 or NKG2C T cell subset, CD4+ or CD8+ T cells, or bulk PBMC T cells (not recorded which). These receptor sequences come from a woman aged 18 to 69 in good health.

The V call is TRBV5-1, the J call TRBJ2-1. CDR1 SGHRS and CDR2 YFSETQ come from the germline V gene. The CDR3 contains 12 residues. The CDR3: CASSLGANYEFF.

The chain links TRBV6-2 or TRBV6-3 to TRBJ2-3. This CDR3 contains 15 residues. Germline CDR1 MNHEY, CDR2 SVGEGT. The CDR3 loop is CASSYSIEVADTQYF.

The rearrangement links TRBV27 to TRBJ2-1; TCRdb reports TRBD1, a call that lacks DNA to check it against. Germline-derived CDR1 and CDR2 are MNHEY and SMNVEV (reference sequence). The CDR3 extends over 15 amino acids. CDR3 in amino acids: CASSPGLSVDNEQFF.